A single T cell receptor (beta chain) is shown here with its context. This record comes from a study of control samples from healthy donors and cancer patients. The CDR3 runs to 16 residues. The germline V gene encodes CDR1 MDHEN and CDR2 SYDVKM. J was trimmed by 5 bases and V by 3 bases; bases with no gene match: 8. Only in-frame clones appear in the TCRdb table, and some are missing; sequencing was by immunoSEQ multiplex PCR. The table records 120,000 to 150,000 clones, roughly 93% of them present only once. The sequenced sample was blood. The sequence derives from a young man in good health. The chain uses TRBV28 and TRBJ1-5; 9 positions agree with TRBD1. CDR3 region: CASSLVGTGFDQPQHF. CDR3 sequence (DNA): TGTGCCAGCAGTTTGGTAGGGACAGGGTTTGATCAGCCCCAGCATTTT. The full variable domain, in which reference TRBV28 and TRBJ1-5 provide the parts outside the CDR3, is DVKVTQSSRYLVKRTGEKVFLECVQDMDHENMFWYRQDPGLGLRLIYFSYDVKMKEKGDIPEGYSVSREKKERFSLILESASTNQTSMYLCASSLVGTGFDQPQHFGDGTRLSIL.